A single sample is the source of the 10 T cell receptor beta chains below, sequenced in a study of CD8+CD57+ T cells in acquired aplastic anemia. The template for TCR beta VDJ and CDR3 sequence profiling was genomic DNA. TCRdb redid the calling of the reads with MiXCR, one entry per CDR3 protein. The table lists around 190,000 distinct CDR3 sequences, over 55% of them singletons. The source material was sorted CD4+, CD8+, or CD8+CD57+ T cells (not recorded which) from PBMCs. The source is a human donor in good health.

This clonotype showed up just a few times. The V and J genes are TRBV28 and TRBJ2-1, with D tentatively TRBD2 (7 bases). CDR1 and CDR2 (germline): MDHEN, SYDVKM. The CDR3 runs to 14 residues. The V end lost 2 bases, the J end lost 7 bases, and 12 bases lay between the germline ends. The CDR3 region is CASSLEGGLNEQFF. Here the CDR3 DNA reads TGTGCCAGCAGTTTAGAGGGGGGGCTAAATGAGCAGTTCTTC.

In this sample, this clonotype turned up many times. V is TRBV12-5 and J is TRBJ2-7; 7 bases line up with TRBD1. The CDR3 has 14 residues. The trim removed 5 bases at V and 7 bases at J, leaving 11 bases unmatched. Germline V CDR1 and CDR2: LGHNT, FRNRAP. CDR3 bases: TGTGCTAGTGGTGCCGGACAGGTCATGGGAGAGCAGTACTTC. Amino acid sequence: CASGAGQVMGEQYF.

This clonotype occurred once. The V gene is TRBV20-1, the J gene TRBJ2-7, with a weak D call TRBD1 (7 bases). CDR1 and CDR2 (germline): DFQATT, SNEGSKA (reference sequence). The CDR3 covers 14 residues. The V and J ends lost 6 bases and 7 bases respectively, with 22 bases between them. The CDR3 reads CSARRGGMGTEQYF. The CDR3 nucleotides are TGCAGTGCCAGACGAGGGGGCATGGGGACTGAGCAGTACTTC.

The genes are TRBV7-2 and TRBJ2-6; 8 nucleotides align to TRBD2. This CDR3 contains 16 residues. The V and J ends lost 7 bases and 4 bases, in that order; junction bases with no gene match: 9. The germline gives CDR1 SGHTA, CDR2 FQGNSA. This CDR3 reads CASNTRGGLGANVLTF. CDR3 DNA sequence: TGTGCCAGCAATACCCGCGGGGGGCTAGGGGCCAACGTCCTGACTTTC.

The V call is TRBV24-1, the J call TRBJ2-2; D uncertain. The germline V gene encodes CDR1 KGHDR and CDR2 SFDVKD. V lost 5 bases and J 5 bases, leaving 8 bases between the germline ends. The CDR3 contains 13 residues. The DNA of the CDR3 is TGTGCCACCAGTGGCCCGGAGACCGGGGAGCTGTTTTTT. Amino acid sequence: CATSGPETGELFF.

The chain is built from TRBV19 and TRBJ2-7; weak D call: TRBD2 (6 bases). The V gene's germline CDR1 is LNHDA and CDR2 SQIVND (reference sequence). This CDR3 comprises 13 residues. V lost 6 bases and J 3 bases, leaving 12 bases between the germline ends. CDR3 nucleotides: TGTGCCAGTAGCCGGGACTGGATCTACGAGCAGTACTTC. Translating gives CASSRDWIYEQYF.

CDR3 sequence: CASSSRGGYGYTF. The CDR3 bases are TGTGCCAGTAGTTCGCGAGGGGGCTATGGCTACACCTTC. This chain joins TRBV19 and TRBJ1-2; tentative D call: TRBD1 (6 bases). Trimming shortened V by 5 bases and J by 4 bases, and 11 bases separated the two germline ends. The CDR3 extends over 13 amino acids. The V gene's germline CDR1 is LNHDA and CDR2 SQIVND (reference sequence).

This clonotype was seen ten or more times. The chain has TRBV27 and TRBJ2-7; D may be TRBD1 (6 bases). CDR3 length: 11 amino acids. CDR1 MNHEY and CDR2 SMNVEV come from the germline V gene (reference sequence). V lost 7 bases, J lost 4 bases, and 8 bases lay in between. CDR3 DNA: TGTGCCAGCAATCAGGGGTACGAGCAGTACTTC. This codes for CASNQGYEQYF.

The chain's CDR3 is CASSEGRTGGLWTEAFF. The CDR3 nucleotides are TGTGCCAGCAGTGAAGGGAGGACAGGGGGCTTATGGACTGAAGCTTTCTTT. The chain links TRBV25-1 to TRBJ1-1, with 11 bases fitting TRBD1. Germline V gene data show CDR1 as MGHDK and CDR2 as SYGVNS. V lost 2 bases, J lost 5 bases, and 10 bases stayed unmatched. The CDR3 sequence is 17 residues long.

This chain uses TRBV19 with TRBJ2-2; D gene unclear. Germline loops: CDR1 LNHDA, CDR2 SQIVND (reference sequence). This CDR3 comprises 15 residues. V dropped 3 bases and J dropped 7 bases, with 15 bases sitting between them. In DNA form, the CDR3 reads TGTGCCAGTAGTATCCCCGCGAACCTGGACGGGGAGCTGTTTTTT. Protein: CASSIPANLDGELFF.